This TCR beta chain was observed in a study of beta chain features in type 1 diabetes. In the case of this clone: Its specificity is not known.

Study conclusions and caveats: Researchers reported that naive, central memory and Treg TCRB repertoires appeared more similar in patients than in healthy donors. Among patients with Type 1 diabetes, TCRB CDR3s were moderately but significantly shorter in every one of the four CD4+ subsets.

The whole isolated RNA underwent reverse transcription, so sequencing captured expressed TCRB transcripts. The read count averaged about 3.6 million across naive, central memory and regulatory T cell samples. TCRdb keeps only in-frame clones here, not all; method: immunoSEQ multiplex PCR. The table includes approximately 250,000 clones, 9.5% to 13% detected once. Per donor, one heparinised blood draw averaged about 116 mL. Material: naive CD4+ T cells from blood. The TCR was taken from a man aged 25 to 45 with type 1 diabetes.

CDR3 sequence reads: CASSQRGGAETQYF. The DNA for the CDR3 is TGTGCCAGCAGCCAACGGGGGGGCGCCGAGACCCAGTACTTC. The V call is TRBV13, the J call TRBJ2-5; 8 nucleotides line up with TRBD2. The germline gives CDR1 PRHDT, CDR2 FYEKMQ (reference sequence). The CDR3 has 14 residues. Trimming at V came to 5 bases and at J to 5 bases, leaving 7 bases not matched to a gene.